This TCR beta chain was observed in a study of blood T cells in healthy people across ages. There are a few counts of this clonotype. V lost 5 bases to trimming and J lost 5 bases; unmatched junction nucleotides: 11. CDR1 and CDR2 (germline): LGHDT, YNNKEL (reference sequence). The CDR3 runs 16 residues. Each donor was a healthy Caucasian individual from Russia, aged roughly 6 to 90. Then a second PCR, running roughly 7 to 12 cycles, was carried out with a sample-barcoded 5' primer and a J-beta primer mix. Each TCR beta cDNA got a 12-nucleotide random molecular identifier. TCRdb analysed the 5' RACE reads with MiXCR anew, one entry per CDR3 protein. The table includes roughly 930,000 distinct CDR3 sequences, under 50% detected once.

The source is a young man in good health. Sequencing was carried out using blood. The chain combines TRBV3-1 with TRBJ2-5; 10 positions agree with TRBD2. For the CDR3, the DNA is TGTGCCAGCAGCTCTTGGACTAGCGGAGGTGGTGAGACCCAGTACTTC. Translated, it gives CASSSWTSGGGETQYF.